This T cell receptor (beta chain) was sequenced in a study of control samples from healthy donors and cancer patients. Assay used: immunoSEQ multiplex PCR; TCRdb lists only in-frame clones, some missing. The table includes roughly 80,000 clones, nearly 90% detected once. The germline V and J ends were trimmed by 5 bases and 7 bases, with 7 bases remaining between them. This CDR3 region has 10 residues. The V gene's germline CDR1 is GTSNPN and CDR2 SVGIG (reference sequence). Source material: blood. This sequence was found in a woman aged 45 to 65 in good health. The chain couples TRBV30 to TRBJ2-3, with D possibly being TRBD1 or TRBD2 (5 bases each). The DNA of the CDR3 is TGTGCCTGGGGGGGAAATACGCAGTATTTT. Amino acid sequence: CAWGGNTQYF.